This T cell receptor (beta chain) came from a study of a mutant IDH1 vaccine in newly diagnosed glioma. Study-wide points: Pseudoprogression showed no apparent link to changes in top peripheral T cell clonotypes.

In the case of this clone: As yet, its antigen is unknown.

Described time point: baseline, week 1 (first vaccination visit). Treatment indicated: pre-vaccination baseline after standard-of-care therapy. Using immunoSEQ multiplex PCR, the repertoire was profiled, and TCRdb retains in-frame clones only, with some absent. The data hold around 92,000 clones, with about 83% observed a single time. The clonotype originates from a woman in her forties or fifties with glioma. Sample: PBMCs, taken from a glioma patient treated with radiotherapy, temozolomide or both.

CDR3 coding DNA: TGTGCCAGCAGTTTTCAGGGGAGCTCCTACAATGAGCAGTTCTTC. Translation gives CASSFQGSSYNEQFF. The chain combines TRBV6-6 with TRBJ2-1; tentatively, D is TRBD1 (6 bases). V was pared by 4 bases and J by 0 bases, with 10 bases between. Looked up from germline, CDR1 is MNHNY and CDR2 is SVGAGI (reference sequence). The CDR3 runs 15 residues.